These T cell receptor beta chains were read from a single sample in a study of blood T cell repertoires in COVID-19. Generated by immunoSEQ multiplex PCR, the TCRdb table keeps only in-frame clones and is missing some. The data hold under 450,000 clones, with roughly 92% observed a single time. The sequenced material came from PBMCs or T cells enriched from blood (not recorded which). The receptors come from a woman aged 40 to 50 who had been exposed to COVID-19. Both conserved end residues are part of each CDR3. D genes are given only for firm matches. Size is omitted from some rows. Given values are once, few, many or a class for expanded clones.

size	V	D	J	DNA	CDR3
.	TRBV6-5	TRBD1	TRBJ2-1	TGTGCCAGCAGCCCCGACAGGGGTTATGGGAATGAGCAGTTCTTC	CASSPDRGYGNEQFF
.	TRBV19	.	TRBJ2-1	TGTGCCAGTAAGAGGCTCGTAAGCTCCTACAATGAGCAGTTCTTC	CASKRLVSSYNEQFF
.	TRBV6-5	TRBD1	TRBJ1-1	TGTGCCAGCAGTAAGAACAGGGGGAGGACTGAAGCTTTCTTT	CASSKNRGRTEAFF
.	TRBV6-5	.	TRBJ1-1	TGTGCCAGCAGTTATCTCTCGAACACTGAAGCTTTCTTT	CASSYLSNTEAFF
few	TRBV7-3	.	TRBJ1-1	TGTGCCAGCAGCTATTCGCCCGGGGACACTGAAGCTTTCTTT	CASSYSPGDTEAFF
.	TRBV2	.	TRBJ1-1	TGTGCCATCACACCCCCAGGGTCTAGGAACACTGAAGCTTTCTTT	CAITPPGSRNTEAFF
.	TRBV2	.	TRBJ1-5	TGTGCCAGTTTGAGACAGGCCGGCATTGTGCCCCAGCATTTT	CASLRQAGIVPQHF
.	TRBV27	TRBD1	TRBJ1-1	TGTGCCAGCAGGCTAGGACAGGGGAACACTGAAGCTTTCTTT	CASRLGQGNTEAFF
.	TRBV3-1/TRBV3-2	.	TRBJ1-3	TGTGCCAGCAGCCCAAAAGATCGGGAGGGTCAAGGCTCTGGAAACACCATATATTTT	CASSPKDREGQGSGNTIYF
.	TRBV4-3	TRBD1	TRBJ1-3	TGCGCCAGCAGCCCCTCGATGGGGACAGGGGTGCTTCGCTCTGGAAACACCATATATTTT	CASSPSMGTGVLRSGNTIYF
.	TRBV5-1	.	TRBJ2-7	TGCGCCAGCAGCTTCACCGGGACTGGTAACGAGCAGTACTTC	CASSFTGTGNEQYF
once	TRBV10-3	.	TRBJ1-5	TGTGCCATCAGTGACCCGGGGGACGGAAATCAGCCCCAGCATTTT	CAISDPGDGNQPQHF
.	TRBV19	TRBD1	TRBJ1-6	TGTGCCAGTAGTTTCGGGACAGATAATTCACCCCTCCACTTT	CASSFGTDNSPLHF
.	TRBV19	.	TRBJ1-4	TGTGCCAGTACCGGGGACAAGTTTTTTGCAACTAATGAAAAACTGTTTTTT	CASTGDKFFATNEKLFF
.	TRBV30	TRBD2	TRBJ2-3	TGTGCCTGGAGTCCAACGAGCGGGGGAGATACGCAGTATTTT	CAWSPTSGGDTQYF
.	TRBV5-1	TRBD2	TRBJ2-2	TGCGCCAGCAGCTTGTTGGAGGTAGCGGGGGGTGCGAACACCGGGGAGCTGTTTTTT	CASSLLEVAGGANTGELFF